These T cell receptor beta chains were read from a single sample in a study of molecular identifiers for immune sequencing clone quantification. Each CDR3 protein is one row after TCRdb ran MiXCR on the PCR reads. The repertoire consists of just under 650,000 distinct CDR3 sequences, with around 20% occurring once and the leading ten covering about 0.9%. The sample comprised naive CD8+ T cells from blood, with Jurkat cell RNA spiked in. The receptor set was obtained from a human donor in good health. Some libraries in this study had Jurkat cell RNA spiked in. Each CDR3 is given with its conserved first and last residue. The D gene is left open where the match is weak. Part of the rows lack a size; the others show once, few, many or a class for expanded clones.

TRBD2,TRBV5-1,TRBJ2-3,-,CASSETSAGTDTQYF,TGCGCCAGCAGCGAAACTAGCGCAGGCACAGATACGCAGTATTTT
TRBD1,TRBV5-4,TRBJ1-2,many,CASSITGQGAQNYGYTF,TGTGCCAGCAGCATAACGGGACAGGGGGCGCAGAACTATGGCTACACCTTC
-,TRBV11-2,TRBJ2-7,-,CASSLAVGQYEQYF,TGTGCCAGCAGCTTAGCGGTGGGGCAGTACGAGCAGTACTTC
-,TRBV7-9,TRBJ2-6,many,CASSSTGPGANVLTF,TGTGCCAGCAGCTCAACAGGGCCTGGGGCCAACGTCCTGACTTTC
-,TRBV4-1,TRBJ1-5,many,CASSQIAGDNQPQHF,TGCGCCAGCAGCCAAATAGCAGGGGACAATCAGCCCCAGCATTTT
-,TRBV12-2,TRBJ1-6,-,CASRLTLSDEGYGSPLHF,TGTGCAAGTCGCTTAACCCTCTCTGACGAGGGTTATGGTTCACCCCTCCACTTT
-,TRBV28,TRBJ1-5,many,CASSSRSHPMSQPQHF,TGTGCCAGCAGTTCCAGAAGTCACCCGATGTCTCAGCCCCAGCATTTT
TRBD1,TRBV2,TRBJ2-6,many,CASSKTGTGANVLTF,TGTGCCAGCAGTAAGACAGGGACTGGGGCCAACGTCCTGACTTTC
TRBD1,TRBV6-2/TRBV6-3,TRBJ2-2,-,CASTPTGPNTGELFF,TGTGCCAGCACCCCGACAGGGCCGAACACCGGGGAGCTGTTTTTT
TRBD2,TRBV7-2,TRBJ2-7,many,CASSLSGGAREQYF,TGTGCCAGCAGCTTAAGCGGGGGGGCACGAGAGCAGTACTTC
-,TRBV5-1,TRBJ2-7,many,CASSFRYEQYF,TGCGCCAGCAGCTTTAGGTACGAGCAGTACTTC
-,TRBV7-9,TRBJ2-7,many,CASSSWAYEQYF,TGTGCCAGCAGCTCCTGGGCCTACGAGCAGTACTTC
-,TRBV6-5,TRBJ2-3,many,CASTDSRGARDTQYF,TGTGCCAGCACCGACTCACGGGGGGCTCGAGATACGCAGTATTTT
TRBD1,TRBV5-5,TRBJ1-5,many,CASSLDEGASNQPQHF,TGTGCCAGCAGCTTGGACGAGGGGGCGAGCAATCAGCCCCAGCATTTT
-,TRBV7-9,TRBJ1-1,many,CASSSGSGREAFF,TGTGCCAGCAGCAGCGGATCAGGGAGGGAAGCTTTCTTT
-,TRBV20-1,TRBJ2-4,many,CSAREGPTRAKNIQYF,TGCAGTGCTAGAGAAGGGCCTACAAGAGCCAAAAACATTCAGTACTTC
TRBD2,TRBV20-1,TRBJ2-7,many,CSARGLAEQYYEQYF,TGCAGTGCTAGAGGCCTAGCGGAACAGTACTACGAGCAGTACTTC